This TCR beta chain was identified during a study of blood T cells in healthy people across ages. The authors ran a second PCR of about 7 to 12 cycles using a sample-barcoded 5' primer and a J-beta primer mix. Through a template-switch adaptor with 12 random nucleotides, each cDNA molecule received a tag. MiXCR was run by TCRdb on the 5' RACE reads, yielding one entry per CDR3 protein. The data hold over a million distinct CDR3 sequences, with less than 50% observed a single time. CDR1 is DFQATT, CDR2 SNEGSKA, per germline (reference sequence). Germline trimming cut 1 base from V and 3 bases from J; bases unmatched to any gene: 2. The CDR3 has 14 residues. Study-wide results and limits: Diversity estimated from one million T cells was considered an underestimate. In the absence of known donor CMV status, changes in expanded clonotypes were possibly confounded.

This clonotype has a handful of counts. Its antigen is unknown. The chain employs TRBV20-1 and TRBJ2-1, with 8 bases identical to TRBD2. The sequence derives from a woman aged 55-69 years in good health. The sequenced sample was blood. CDR3: CSARAGGGYNEQFF. Written as DNA, the CDR3 is TGCAGTGCTAGAGCGGGAGGGGGCTACAATGAGCAGTTCTTC.